This T cell receptor beta chain was recorded in a study of monozygotic twins with inflammatory bowel disease. The germline V gene encodes CDR1 DFQATT and CDR2 SNEGSKA (reference sequence). This CDR3 contains 13 residues. TCRdb derives one entry per CDR3 protein from the 5' RACE reads, leaving out DNA. The table counts roughly 160,000 distinct CDR3 sequences; roughly 2.6% lies in the top ten. On this clonotype: Its target is unknown.

Whole-study results and caveats: Varied immunosuppressive treatments among patients may have increased repertoire variability.

The sample comprised blood. The clonotype originates from a human donor with ulcerative colitis or Crohn's disease, or a healthy co-twin of an affected twin (not recorded which). V and J are TRBV20-1 and TRBJ1-1; there is no DNA to check the TCRdb D call of TRBD1. The CDR3 sequence: CSYLKQGYTEAFF.